The present TCR beta chain was sequenced within a study of T cell changes during pregnancy in multiple sclerosis. Sequencing used immunoSEQ multiplex PCR; TCRdb keeps in-frame clones, though not all of them. The table includes tens of thousands of clones, 85% to 95% detected once. This CDR3 is built from 14 residues. V dropped 3 bases and J dropped 0 bases, with 6 bases sitting between them. The V gene's germline CDR1 is KGHSH and CDR2 LQKENI. The receptor's source is a female donor with multiple sclerosis, enrolled in a pregnancy study. The specimen comprised CD4+ T cells from peripheral blood mononuclear cells, sampled in the third trimester of pregnancy. The J gene is TRBJ2-1, the V gene TRBV18, with D tentatively TRBD2 (5 bases). Here the CDR3 reads CASSPGSSYNEQFF. In DNA form, the CDR3 reads TGTGCCAGCTCACCGGGGAGCTCCTACAATGAGCAGTTCTTC.